This passage covers 31 T cell receptor beta chains from one sample sequenced in a study of T cell repertoires in aging, cancer and after chemotherapy. TRB rearrangements spanning V, D and J were amplified using mixed TRB-A/B primers. MiXCR was run by TCRdb on the multiplex PCR reads, yielding one entry per CDR3 protein. Of roughly 4,000 distinct CDR3 sequences in the sample, 28% were seen once. TCR beta rearrangements were amplified from peripheral blood genomic DNA. The sample consisted of blood. The receptors shown here come from a human donor with a solid tumor.

The V gene is TRBV28, the J gene TRBJ2-7; the match to TRBD1 covers 7 bases. This CDR3 contains 15 residues. V was clipped by 5 bases and J by 4 bases; unmatched bases: 11. Germline V gene data show CDR1 as MDHEN and CDR2 as SYDVKM. This CDR3 is CASSTDRPVPYEQYF. CDR3 sequence (DNA): TGTGCCAGCAGTACGGACAGGCCTGTCCCTTACGAGCAGTACTTC.

V is TRBV5-1 and J is TRBJ2-3; 16 bases are shared with TRBD2. The CDR3 spans 17 residues. J was trimmed by 2 bases and V by 4 bases; bases with no gene match: 4. Per germline, CDR1 SGHRS and CDR2 YFSETQ. CDR3 nucleotide sequence: TGCGCCAGCAGCCTGGGACTAGCGGGGGGGTACACAGATACGCAGTATTTT. Its translation: CASSLGLAGGYTDTQYF.

Only a few counts were recorded for this clonotype. The rearrangement links TRBV24-1 to TRBJ2-1; D tentatively fits TRBD1 or TRBD2 (5 bases each). V lost 2 bases and J lost 4, with 17 bases in between. CDR3 size: 17 residues. In germline, CDR1 is KGHDR, CDR2 SFDVKD. This CDR3 is CATSDSQWGNSYNEQFF. The CDR3 region has the DNA TGTGCCACCAGTGATTCTCAATGGGGGAATTCATACAATGAGCAGTTCTTC.

This clonotype was counted between two and nine times. V usage is TRBV30 and J usage is TRBJ1-3, with D unresolved. With 5 bases removed from V and 3 bases from J, the gap between germline ends came to 14 bases. Germline V gene lookup returns CDR1 GTSNPN and CDR2 SVGIG (reference sequence). CDR3 length: 14 amino acids. The CDR3 loop reads CAWGRISRGNTIYF. The CDR3 nucleotides read TGTGCCTGGGGGAGAATAAGTCGTGGAAACACCATATATTTT.

This clonotype is labeled as medium-sized. The genes are TRBV5-4 and TRBJ2-3; the match to TRBD2 covers 11 bases. V shed 6 bases and J 7 bases; nucleotides not matched to a gene: 7. Germline assignment: CDR1 SGHNT and CDR2 YYREEE (reference sequence). This CDR3 region has 14 residues. The CDR3 sequence is CASKGLAETNTQYF. The CDR3 bases are TGTGCCAGCAAGGGACTAGCGGAGACTAATACGCAGTATTTT.

This clonotype appeared once. The V gene is TRBV12-3 or TRBV12-4, the J gene TRBJ1-1; D remains ambiguous. This CDR3 is built from 14 residues. V was trimmed by 7 bases and J by 0 bases, leaving 12 bases between them. In DNA, the CDR3 is TGTGCCAGCACCACTAGGACGATGAACACTGAAGCTTTCTTT. Translation gives CASTTRTMNTEAFF.

This chain links TRBV12-3 or TRBV12-4 with TRBJ2-1, with 7 bases aligning to TRBD2. Trimming took 3 bases from V and 6 from J; bases not matched to a gene: 11. The CDR3 totals 16 residues. The CDR3 coding sequence is TGTGCCAGCAGTTTGGGTGGGGGGGGTATCATCAATGAGCAGTTCTTC. This translates into CASSLGGGGIINEQFF.

Relative to its sample, this clonotype is large (0.1 to 1%). The chain has TRBV19 and TRBJ2-3, with D uncertain. CDR1 LNHDA and CDR2 SQIVND come from the germline V gene (reference sequence). V was trimmed by 6 bases and J by 0 bases, leaving 4 bases between them. This CDR3 is 12 amino acids long. CDR3 loop: CASRQSTDTQYF. The CDR3 coding sequence is TGTGCCAGTAGGCAGAGCACAGATACGCAGTATTTT.

This clonotype is medium-sized. The rearrangement links TRBV6-5 to TRBJ2-2, with 7 positions matching TRBD1. The ends lost 7 bases at V and 4 bases at J; junction bases unmatched: 21. This CDR3 has 19 amino acids. Germline-derived CDR1 and CDR2 are MNHEY and SVGAGI. CDR3 protein: CASNPNFGQVATGTGELFF. CDR3 coding DNA: TGTGCCAGCAACCCCAATTTCGGACAGGTGGCGACCGGCACCGGGGAGCTGTTTTTT.

This clonotype counts as large. The gene calls are TRBV29-1 and TRBJ1-2, with D hard to call. The germline V gene has CDR1 SQVTM and CDR2 ANQGSEA. This CDR3 is built from 14 residues. The V end lost 4 bases, the J end lost 7 bases, and 19 bases lay between the germline ends. The CDR3 DNA reads as TGCAGCGTTGTCAGCTCGGCACAACTTGGTGGCTACACCTTC. Amino acids: CSVVSSAQLGGYTF.

This clonotype was picked up a small number of times. V and J are TRBV7-9 and TRBJ2-5; D uncertain. Germline V gene sequence: CDR1 SEHNR, CDR2 FQNEAQ (reference sequence). V was shortened by 3 bases and J by 3 bases, with 8 bases between the two germline ends. The CDR3 has 13 amino acids. The CDR3 reads CASSFDMKETQYF. As DNA, the CDR3 is TGTGCCAGCAGCTTCGACATGAAAGAGACCCAGTACTTC.

The CDR3 protein is CASSFGFTILNEKLFF. The CDR3 DNA sequence: TGTGCCAGCAGCTTTGGTTTTACCATCCTTAATGAAAAACTGTTTTTT. V usage is TRBV5-5 and J usage is TRBJ1-4; D is unresolved. Trimming shortened V by 2 bases and J by 4 bases, and 15 bases separated the two germline ends. The CDR3 consists of 16 residues. Germline V CDR1 and CDR2: SGHKS, YYEKEE (reference sequence).

Concerning this clonotype: This may be a read error, as it is one base from a much larger clone. The chain employs TRBV18 and TRBJ2-2, with unresolved D. Germline V gene sequence: CDR1 KGHSH, CDR2 LQKENI. Trimming removed 4 bases at V and 6 bases at J, with 6 bases between. This CDR3 has 12 residues. CDR3 sequence (DNA): TGTGCCAGCTCACAACGGGCCGGGGAGCTGTTTTTT. Encoded protein: CASSQRAGELFF.

This clonotype was found a few times. In DNA, the CDR3 is TGTGCCAGCAGTCCCGGGAGCGGGGCCTTAAGCTCCTACAATGAGCAGTTCTTC. Its translation: CASSPGSGALSSYNEQFF. The chain carries TRBV5-4 and TRBJ2-1, with TRBD2 matching 7 bases. The CDR3 totals 18 residues. Trimming removed 5 bases from V and 0 bases from J; junction bases left unmatched: 14. The V gene's germline CDR1 is SGHNT and CDR2 YYREEE (reference sequence). The variable domain in full, completed from reference TRBV5-4 and TRBJ2-1, reads ETGVTQSPTHLIKTRGQQVTLRCSSQSGHNTVSWYQQALGQGPQFIFQYYREEENGRGNFPPRFSGLQFPNYSSELNVNALELDDSALYLCASSPGSGALSSYNEQFFGPGTRLTVL.

This clonotype is labeled as medium-sized (0.01 to 0.1%). The rearrangement joins TRBV5-6 to TRBJ2-3, with D tentatively TRBD1 (6 bases). Trimming left V 4 bases short and J 4 bases short, with 22 bases between. Per the germline V gene, CDR1 is SGHDT and CDR2 is YYEEEE. The length of the CDR3 is 17 residues. CDR3 nucleotide sequence: TGTGCCAGCAGCCCCCTGGGGCAGGGGAAGGAGGCAGATACGCAGTATTTT. This gives the protein CASSPLGQGKEADTQYF. The full variable domain, completed using reference TRBV5-6 and TRBJ2-3, is DAGVTQSPTHLIKTRGQQVTLRCSPKSGHDTVSWYQQALGQGPQFIFQYYEEEERQRGNFPDRFSGHQFPNYSSELNVNALLLGDSALYLCASSPLGQGKEADTQYFGPGTRLTVL.

This clonotype counts as large (0.1 to 1%). The rearrangement uses TRBV29-1 and TRBJ1-2; the D gene is possibly TRBD1 (5 bases). V was shortened by 7 bases and J by 0 bases, with 12 bases between the two germline ends. This CDR3 contains 13 residues. Germline values: CDR1 SQVTM, CDR2 ANQGSEA. Here the CDR3 reads CSAAQGTNYGYTF. CDR3 coding DNA: TGCAGCGCCGCTCAGGGAACTAACTATGGCTACACCTTC.

V and J are TRBV6-5 and TRBJ2-7; D perhaps matches TRBD2 (6 bases). The CDR3 extends over 14 amino acids. The V and J ends lost 5 bases and 0 bases respectively, with 11 bases between them. CDR1 is MNHEY, CDR2 SVGAGI, per germline. The chain's CDR3 is CASSGGSGSYEQYV. In DNA form, the CDR3 reads TGTGCCAGCAGTGGTGGTAGCGGCTCCTACGAGCAGTACGTC.

By frequency in the sample, this clonotype is medium-sized. The chain is built from TRBV5-6 and TRBJ2-5, with 11 bases matching TRBD2. Trimming at V came to 3 bases and at J to 3 bases, leaving 1 base not matched to a gene. CDR1 and CDR2 from the germline V gene are SGHDT and YYEEEE. The CDR3 contains 14 residues. The CDR3 DNA reads TGTGCCAGCAGCTGGGGACTAGCGGAAGAGACCCAGTACTTC. This codes for CASSWGLAEETQYF.

The chain has TRBV20-1 and TRBJ1-6, with TRBD1 as a possible D gene (6 bases). Per germline, CDR1 DFQATT and CDR2 SNEGSKA (reference sequence). Trimming cost V 5 bases and J 16 bases, with 15 bases left between them. The CDR3 sequence is 11 residues long. The CDR3 DNA sequence: TGCAGTGCTCGGGACACGGAAAGACTCCACTTT. This sequence encodes CSARDTERLHF.

This sequence joins TRBV20-1 and TRBJ1-2; TRBD1 agrees at 7 bases. The CDR3 consists of 15 residues. Germline assignment: CDR1 DFQATT and CDR2 SNEGSKA (reference sequence). Trimming cost V 7 bases and J 4 bases; bases outside gene matches: 15. The CDR3 loop reads CSGTTGRGRVYGYTF. CDR3 nucleotide sequence: TGCAGTGGGACCACCGGTAGGGGGCGGGTCTATGGCTACACCTTC.

The V call is TRBV5-4, the J call TRBJ2-3, with TRBD1 matching 12 bases. The CDR3 extends over 17 amino acids. Germline CDR1 and CDR2: SGHNT and YYREEE (reference sequence). The J segment lost 6 bases and the V segment lost 2 bases, leaving 10 bases of the junction unmatched. The CDR3 bases are TGTGCCAGCAGCTTCGCCTCGGGGACAGGGGGCAGGGATACGCAGTATTTT. It yields the protein CASSFASGTGGRDTQYF.

This clonotype has just a few counts. The junction departs from the called germline gene at one end, perhaps through a read error. The rearrangement joins TRBV12-3 or TRBV12-4 to TRBJ2-3, with TRBD2 matching 8 bases. The CDR3 spans 12 residues. CDR3 amino acids: CASSSGLDAQYF. The CDR3 region has the DNA TGTGCCAGCAGTTCGGGACTAGATGCGCAGTATTTT.

This clonotype occurred a few times. V is TRBV20-1 and J is TRBJ2-5; 7 bases match TRBD1. The CDR3 totals 14 residues. The V segment lost 5 bases and the J segment 6 bases; nucleotides outside the gene matches: 12. CDR1 and CDR2 (germline): DFQATT, SNEGSKA (reference sequence). The CDR3 DNA reads TGCAGTGCTGATCACACACAGGGGTGGAAGACCCAGTACTTC. Translating gives CSADHTQGWKTQYF.

This clonotype is judged medium-sized. The chain is built from TRBV5-4 and TRBJ2-3; TRBD1 matches 11 bases. CDR3 length: 15 residues. The J segment lost 6 bases and the V segment lost 4 bases, leaving 7 bases of the junction unmatched. Germline CDR1 reads SGHNT; CDR2 reads YYREEE (reference sequence). The CDR3 reads CASSLRTGGRDTQYF. CDR3 DNA: TGTGCCAGCAGCCTCCGGACAGGGGGCCGGGATACGCAGTATTTT.

This clonotype has more than one count but fewer than ten. The V and J genes are TRBV19 and TRBJ2-7, with a weak D call TRBD2 (5 bases). Per germline, CDR1 LNHDA and CDR2 SQIVND (reference sequence). The CDR3 sequence is 13 residues long. The V gene lost 8 bases and the J gene lost 0 bases, with 11 bases spanning the gap. The CDR3 loop is CASSEGNSYEQYF. Written as DNA, the CDR3 is TGTGCCAGTTCTGAGGGAAACTCCTACGAGCAGTACTTC. Filled out from reference TRBV19 and TRBJ2-7, the complete variable domain reads DGGITQSPKYLFRKEGQNVTLSCEQNLNHDAMYWYRQDPGQGLRLIYYSQIVNDFQKGDIAEGYSVSREKKESFPLTVTSAQKNPTAFYLCASSEGNSYEQYFGPGTRLTVT.

The chain recombines TRBV12-3 or TRBV12-4 with TRBJ2-3, with D possibly TRBD2 on 7 matching bases. V was pared by 4 bases and J by 5 bases, with 19 bases between. CDR3 length: 16 residues. The CDR3 here is CASSSGLGGRVDTQYF. The DNA of the CDR3 is TGTGCCAGCAGTTCAGGCCTCGGGGGGCGGGTAGATACGCAGTATTTT.

This clonotype was detected once. The CDR3 DNA is TGTGCCAGCAGCTTAGACGGCGGGGGGGCCGCGTACATTCAGTACTTC. Protein sequence: CASSLDGGGAAYIQYF. This chain uses TRBV7-6 with TRBJ2-4, with 9 bases that match TRBD2. V lost 1 base to trimming and J lost 8 bases; unmatched junction nucleotides: 9. The CDR3 is 16 residues long. In germline, CDR1 is SGHVS, CDR2 FNYEAQ.

V gene TRBV12-3 or TRBV12-4 combines with J gene TRBJ1-5, with D perhaps matching TRBD1 (5 bases). CDR3 size: 18 residues. The V and J ends lost 2 bases and 5 bases respectively, with 22 bases between them. The CDR3 here is CASSLFRLGSRAHQPQHF. CDR3 coding DNA: TGTGCCAGCAGTTTATTTCGATTGGGGTCCAGGGCCCATCAGCCCCAGCATTTT.

Written as DNA, the CDR3 is TGTGCCAGCTCACCGACAGATAACAGGGGGAACACCGGGGAGCTGTTTTTT. It translates to CASSPTDNRGNTGELFF. V usage is TRBV18 and J usage is TRBJ2-2; 7 bases are a match to TRBD1. With V trimmed by 3 bases and J by 1 base, 8 bases remained unmatched. CDR1 KGHSH and CDR2 LQKENI come from the germline V gene. The CDR3 length is 17 residues.

The table lists this clonotype with a count of one. The J gene is TRBJ2-7, the V gene TRBV20-1; no clear D gene. Germline V gene data show CDR1 as DFQATT and CDR2 as SNEGSKA (reference sequence). V gave up 0 bases and J gave up 2 bases, with 14 bases separating them. This CDR3 is built from 15 residues. Here the CDR3 reads CSARDPAGMAYEQYF. The DNA of the CDR3 is TGCAGTGCTAGAGATCCAGCCGGAATGGCCTACGAGCAGTACTTC.

The rearrangement uses TRBV11-1 and TRBJ2-1; 14 positions match TRBD2. Trimming removed 6 bases from V and 7 bases from J; junction bases left unmatched: 5. The germline gives CDR1 SGHAT, CDR2 FQDESV (reference sequence). This CDR3 comprises 15 residues. CDR3 sequence reads: CASSVRTSGGNEQFF. In nucleotides, the CDR3 is TGTGCCAGCAGTGTTCGGACTAGCGGGGGGAATGAGCAGTTCTTC.